These 3 T cell receptor beta chains were all obtained from the same sample, sequenced in a study of blood T cells in healthy people across ages. Then a second PCR, running about 6 to 12 cycles, was carried out with a sample-barcoded 5' primer and a J-beta primer mix. MiXCR, run by TCRdb on the 5' RACE reads, gives a single entry per CDR3 protein. The sample carries about a million distinct CDR3 sequences, roughly 50% recorded once. Sequences were obtained from blood. These receptors originate from a man aged 25-45 years in good health.

This sequence joins TRBV20-1 and TRBJ1-2, with 10 bases matching TRBD1. With 3 bases clipped from V and 7 bases from J, the junction kept 11 bases outside the gene matches. This CDR3 has 15 residues. Germline V gives CDR1 DFQATT, CDR2 SNEGSKA (reference sequence). The CDR3 nucleotides are TGCAGTGCTAGGAGCGACAGGGGGCCGGTCGGTGGCTACACCTTC. Its translation is CSARSDRGPVGGYTF.

This clonotype has a handful of counts. This chain joins TRBV2 and TRBJ2-7, with D tentatively TRBD1 (5 bases). From germline, CDR1 is SNHLY and CDR2 FYNNEI. V dropped 1 base and J dropped 0 bases, with 10 bases sitting between them. This CDR3 comprises 15 residues. As DNA, the CDR3 is TGTGCCAGCAGTGAAGGACAGCACCTCTCCTACGAGCAGTACTTC. Amino acid sequence: CASSEGQHLSYEQYF.

With respect to this clonotype: Given a much more abundant clone one base away, this may be a read error. The gene calls are TRBV6-2 or TRBV6-3 and TRBJ2-1; D not resolved. The J call is doubtful: the DNA matches TRBJ2-7 better. The germline CDR1 and CDR2 sequences are MNHEY and SVGEGT. The CDR3 totals 13 residues. DNA of the CDR3: TGTGCCAGCAGCGGCAGGACCCCCAATGAGCAGTACTTC. Translated: CASSGRTPNEQYF.